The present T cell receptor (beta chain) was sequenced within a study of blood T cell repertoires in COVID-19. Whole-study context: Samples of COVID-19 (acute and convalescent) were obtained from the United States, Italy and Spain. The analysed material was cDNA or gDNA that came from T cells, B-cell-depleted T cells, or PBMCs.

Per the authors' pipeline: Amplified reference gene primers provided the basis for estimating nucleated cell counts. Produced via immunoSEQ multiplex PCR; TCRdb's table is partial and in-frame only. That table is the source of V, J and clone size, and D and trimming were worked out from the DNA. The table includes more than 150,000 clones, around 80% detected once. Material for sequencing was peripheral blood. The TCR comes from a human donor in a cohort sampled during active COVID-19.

The DNA for the CDR3 is TGTGCCAGTAGTGTCGACAGGGGACGAAGGGATGGCTACACCTTC. It yields the protein CASSVDRGRRDGYTF. The rearrangement links TRBV19 to TRBJ1-2; 8 bases fit TRBD1. The CDR3 contains 15 residues. Germline V gene sequence: CDR1 LNHDA, CDR2 SQIVND (reference sequence). Trimming cost V 5 bases and J 6 bases; bases outside gene matches: 11. Variable domain in full (rest from reference TRBV19 and TRBJ1-2): DGGITQSPKYLFRKEGQNVTLSCEQNLNHDAMYWYRQDPGQGLRLIYYSQIVNDFQKGDIAEGYSVSREKKESFPLTVTSAQKNPTAFYLCASSVDRGRRDGYTFGSGTRLTVV.